Below, 15 T cell receptor beta chains from the same sample are listed, as sequenced in a study of T cell responses to AZD1222 COVID-19 vaccine. Clones were read by immunoSEQ multiplex PCR, and TCRdb kept only the in-frame ones, dropping some. The sample lists approximately 120,000 clones; more than 80% were seen once. Sequenced here: peripheral blood, sampled on day 0 of AZD1222 vaccination. Source of these receptors: an adult in good health.

The chain has TRBV30 and TRBJ2-1; the match to TRBD1 covers 8 bases. CDR1 is GTSNPN, CDR2 SVGIG, per germline (reference sequence). The CDR3 is made up of 12 amino acids. Losses at the gene ends were 3 bases for V and 8 bases for J; bases not matched to a gene: 3. The CDR3: CAWSQGAHEQFF. For the CDR3, the DNA is TGTGCCTGGAGCCAGGGGGCGCATGAGCAGTTCTTC.

This chain uses TRBV15 with TRBJ1-3, with D possibly TRBD1 on 6 matching bases. Trimming took 5 bases from V and 5 from J, leaving 16 bases between them. Germline V CDR1 and CDR2: LNHNV, YYDKDF (reference sequence). CDR3 size: 15 residues. The CDR3 bases are TGTGCCACCAGCCGGGACGGGACAAGTAGAAACACCATATATTTT. Translated, it gives CATSRDGTSRNTIYF.

This chain links TRBV24-1 with TRBJ2-7; tentative D call: TRBD1 (5 bases). Germline-derived CDR1 and CDR2 are KGHDR and SFDVKD. The germline V and J ends were trimmed by 4 bases and 3 bases, with 9 bases remaining between them. The CDR3 runs to 13 residues. CDR3 bases: TGTGCCACCAGTGAGGACATAAACTACGAGCAGTACTTC. It specifies CATSEDINYEQYF.

The rearrangement joins TRBV7-2 to TRBJ2-5; the D gene is possibly TRBD1 (5 bases). There are 13 residues in the CDR3. The germline CDR1 and CDR2 sequences are SGHTA and FQGNSA. V lost 3 bases and J 1 base, leaving 6 bases between the germline ends. CDR3 sequence: CASSFQGQETQYF. CDR3 coding DNA: TGTGCCAGCAGCTTCCAGGGCCAAGAGACCCAGTACTTC. The variable domain in full, with the rest retrieved from reference TRBV7-2 and TRBJ2-5, is GAGVSQSPSNKVTEKGKDVELRCDPISGHTALYWYRQSLGQGLEFLIYFQGNSAPDKSGLPSDRFSAERTGGSVSTLTIQRTQQEDSAVYLCASSFQGQETQYFGPGTRLLVL.

The CDR3 DNA sequence: TGTGCCTGGAGGCGAGTCAGGACAGGGATCACCGGGGAGCTGTTTTTT. Translating it yields CAWRRVRTGITGELFF. V usage is TRBV30 and J usage is TRBJ2-2, with 8 positions matching TRBD1. The CDR3 consists of 16 residues. J lost 4 bases, V lost 3 bases, and 10 bases had no gene match. The germline V gene has CDR1 GTSNPN and CDR2 SVGIG (reference sequence). The full variable domain, its missing parts supplied by reference TRBV30 and TRBJ2-2, is SQTIHQWPATLVQPVGSPLSLECTVEGTSNPNLYWYRQAAGRGLQLLFYSVGIGQISSEVPQNLSASRPQDRQFILSSKKLLLSDSGFYLCAWRRVRTGITGELFFGEGSRLTVL.

The chain joins TRBV7-2 to TRBJ1-5; D gene ambiguous. V lost 5 bases to trimming and J lost 7 bases, with 12 bases between them. CDR1 is SGHTA and CDR2 is FQGNSA in the germline V gene. The CDR3 contains 13 residues. CDR3 residues: CASSPSERQPQHF. In DNA form, the CDR3 reads TGTGCCAGCAGCCCAAGTGAGAGGCAGCCCCAGCATTTT.

By sample fraction, this clone is medium-sized. This chain uses TRBV28 with TRBJ1-1, with D possibly matching TRBD1 (5 bases). This CDR3 has 14 amino acids. Trimming cost V 1 base and J 8 bases, with 14 bases left between them. Germline CDR1 MDHEN, CDR2 SYDVKM. CDR3 sequence: CASSLFRGEGEAFF. In DNA, the CDR3 is TGTGCCAGCAGTTTATTTCGGGGGGAAGGAGAAGCTTTCTTT.

The chain employs TRBV19 and TRBJ1-6; no firm D call. Germline values: CDR1 LNHDA, CDR2 SQIVND (reference sequence). V was trimmed by 4 bases and J by 7 bases, leaving 5 bases between them. The CDR3 contains 12 residues. This CDR3 reads CASSRENSPLHF. The CDR3, as DNA: TGTGCCAGTAGTAGGGAGAATTCACCCCTCCACTTT.

This clone showed up just once. The rearrangement joins TRBV2 to TRBJ2-7, with a tentative D call TRBD1 (6 bases). Germline V lookup: CDR1 SNHLY, CDR2 FYNNEI. This CDR3 contains 15 residues. V was trimmed by 3 bases and J by 0 bases, leaving 12 bases between them. CDR3 residues: CASSDLGGNSYEQYF. The DNA for the CDR3 is TGTGCCAGCAGTGATTTAGGGGGAAACTCCTACGAGCAGTACTTC.

The V gene is TRBV28, the J gene TRBJ1-6; D unclear. The germline V gene has CDR1 MDHEN and CDR2 SYDVKM. Trimming removed 8 bases at V and 0 bases at J, with 11 bases between. The length of the CDR3 is 15 residues. DNA of the CDR3: TGTGCCAGCGGAACAGAGAGCTCCTATAATTCACCCCTCCACTTT. It codes for CASGTESSYNSPLHF. Using reference TRBV28 and TRBJ1-6 for the parts outside the CDR3, the full variable domain is DVKVTQSSRYLVKRTGEKVFLECVQDMDHENMFWYRQDPGLGLRLIYFSYDVKMKEKGDIPEGYSVSREKKERFSLILESASTNQTSMYLCASGTESSYNSPLHFGNGTRLTVT.

The chain uses TRBV19 and TRBJ1-5, with D possibly being TRBD1 (5 bases). This CDR3 region has 15 residues. Trimming took 4 bases from V and 7 from J, leaving 17 bases between them. Germline V gene data show CDR1 as LNHDA and CDR2 as SQIVND (reference sequence). Here the CDR3 reads CASSRGPTSGQPQHF. The CDR3, as DNA: TGTGCCAGTAGTAGGGGACCGACAAGTGGGCAGCCCCAGCATTTT.

The chain uses TRBV5-6 and TRBJ1-1; perhaps TRBD1 as D (5 bases). Between the trimmed V and J ends, which lost 3 bases and 7 bases, there was a span of 16 bases. Germline loops: CDR1 SGHDT, CDR2 YYEEEE. The CDR3 spans 14 residues. The DNA of the CDR3 is TGTGCCAGCAGCTGGGGGAGACAGAACCTTGAAGCTTTCTTT. Protein: CASSWGRQNLEAFF.

The V gene is TRBV30, the J gene TRBJ1-5; the match to TRBD1 covers 9 bases. The CDR3 totals 14 residues. With V trimmed by 4 bases and J by 4 bases, 5 bases remained unmatched. Germline CDR1 is GTSNPN and CDR2 is SVGIG (reference sequence). CDR3 amino acids: CAWTGTGLNQPQHF. The CDR3 DNA reads as TGTGCCTGGACCGGGACAGGGTTAAATCAGCCCCAGCATTTT.

This rearrangement joins TRBV7-9 to TRBJ2-7; D could derive from TRBD1 or TRBD2 (5 bases each). The CDR3 runs 14 residues. Germline loops: CDR1 SEHNR, CDR2 FQNEAQ (reference sequence). V was clipped by 0 bases and J by 0 bases, with 6 bases between them. This chain's CDR3 is CASSLAGDSYEQYF. In DNA, the CDR3 is TGTGCCAGCAGCTTAGCGGGGGACTCCTACGAGCAGTACTTC. Full variable domain (outside the CDR3, taken from reference TRBV7-9 and TRBJ2-7): DTGVSQNPRHKITKRGQNVTFRCDPISEHNRLYWYRQTLGQGPEFLTYFQNEAQLEKSRLLSDRFSAERPKGSFSTLEIQRTEQGDSAMYLCASSLAGDSYEQYFGPGTRLTVT.

The CDR3 DNA is TGTGCCAGCTCAACCGGAGCACAGCAGGATGGCTACACCTTC. Translated, it gives CASSTGAQQDGYTF. The chain links TRBV18 to TRBJ1-2, with D unclear. The germline V gene encodes CDR1 KGHSH and CDR2 LQKENI. The CDR3 has 14 residues. Between the trimmed V and J ends, which lost 5 bases and 6 bases, there was a span of 16 bases.